Listed here is a single TCR beta chain. What it binds is unknown. Molecular barcoded adaptors covering alpha/delta and beta/gamma chains were used on 400 to 450 ng RNA. TCRdb reanalysed the reads using MiXCR and keeps one entry per CDR3 protein. The table lists tens of thousands of distinct CDR3 sequences, roughly 15% of them singletons. The data belong to a study of read filtering for tumor transcriptome and immune sequencing. About the study: The cohort had about 16 men and some 13 women aged about 47 to 80, mean roughly 66 years.

Trimming cost V 5 bases and J 7 bases; bases outside gene matches: 8. This CDR3 comprises 15 residues. The germline V gene has CDR1 SGHTA and CDR2 FQGNSA. Findings and limits, study-wide: Single-read clonotypes: about 83% of IR-seq clonotypes (around 3.5% of reads), roughly 70% of RNA-seq clonotypes (approximately 43% of reads). IR-seq captured clonotypes deeper and more reliably than RNA-seq.

The rearrangement joins TRBV7-2 to TRBJ1-6; TRBD1 matches at 7 bases. The TCR comes from a donor at least 40 years old with multiple myeloma. Sequenced material: a population of CD138-negative cells sorted from bone marrow. The CDR3 DNA reads TGTGCCAGCAGCCCCAGGGGGGCAGCCAATTCACCCCTCCACTTT. Encoded protein: CASSPRGAANSPLHF.